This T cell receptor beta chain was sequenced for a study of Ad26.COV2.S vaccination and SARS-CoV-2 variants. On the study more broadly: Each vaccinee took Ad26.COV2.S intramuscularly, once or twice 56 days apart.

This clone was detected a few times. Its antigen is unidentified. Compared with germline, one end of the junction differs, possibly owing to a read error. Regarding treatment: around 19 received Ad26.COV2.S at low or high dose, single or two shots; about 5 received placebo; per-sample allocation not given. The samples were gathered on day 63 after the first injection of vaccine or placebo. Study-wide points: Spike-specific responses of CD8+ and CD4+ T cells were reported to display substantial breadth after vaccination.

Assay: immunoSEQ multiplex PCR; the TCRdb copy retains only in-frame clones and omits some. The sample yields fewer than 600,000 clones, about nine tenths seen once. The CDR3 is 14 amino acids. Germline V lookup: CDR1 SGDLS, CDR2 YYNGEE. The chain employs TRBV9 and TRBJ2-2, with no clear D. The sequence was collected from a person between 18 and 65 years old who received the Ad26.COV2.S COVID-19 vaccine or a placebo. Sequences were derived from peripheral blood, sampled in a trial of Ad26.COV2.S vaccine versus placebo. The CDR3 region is CASTGPQNAGELFF. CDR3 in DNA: TGTGCCAGCACGGGCCCACAGAACGCCGGGGAGCTGTTTTTT. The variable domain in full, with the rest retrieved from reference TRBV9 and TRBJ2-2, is DSGVTQTPKHLITATGQRVTLRCSPRSGDLSVYWYQQSLDQGLQFLIQYYNGEERAKGNILERFSAQQFPDLHSELNLSSLELGDSALYFCASTGPQNAGELFFGEGSRLTVL.